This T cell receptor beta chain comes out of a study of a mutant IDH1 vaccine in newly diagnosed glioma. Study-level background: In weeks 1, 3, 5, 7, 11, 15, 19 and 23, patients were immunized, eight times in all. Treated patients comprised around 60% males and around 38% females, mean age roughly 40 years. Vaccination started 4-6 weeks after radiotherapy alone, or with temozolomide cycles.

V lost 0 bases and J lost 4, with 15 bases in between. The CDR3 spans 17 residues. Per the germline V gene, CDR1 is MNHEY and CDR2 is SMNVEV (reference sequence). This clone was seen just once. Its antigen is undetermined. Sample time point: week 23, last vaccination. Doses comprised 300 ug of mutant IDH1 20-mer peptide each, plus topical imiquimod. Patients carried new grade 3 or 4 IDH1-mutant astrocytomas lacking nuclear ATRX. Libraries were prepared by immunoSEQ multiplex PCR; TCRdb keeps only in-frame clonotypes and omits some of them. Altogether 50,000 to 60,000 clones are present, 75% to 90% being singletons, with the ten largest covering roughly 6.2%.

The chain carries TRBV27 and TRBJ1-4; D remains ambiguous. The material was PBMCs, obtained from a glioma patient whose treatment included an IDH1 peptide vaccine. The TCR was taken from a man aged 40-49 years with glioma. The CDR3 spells CASSLSIRTALNEKLFF. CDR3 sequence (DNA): TGTGCCAGCAGTTTATCTATTAGAACAGCACTTAATGAAAAACTGTTTTTT.